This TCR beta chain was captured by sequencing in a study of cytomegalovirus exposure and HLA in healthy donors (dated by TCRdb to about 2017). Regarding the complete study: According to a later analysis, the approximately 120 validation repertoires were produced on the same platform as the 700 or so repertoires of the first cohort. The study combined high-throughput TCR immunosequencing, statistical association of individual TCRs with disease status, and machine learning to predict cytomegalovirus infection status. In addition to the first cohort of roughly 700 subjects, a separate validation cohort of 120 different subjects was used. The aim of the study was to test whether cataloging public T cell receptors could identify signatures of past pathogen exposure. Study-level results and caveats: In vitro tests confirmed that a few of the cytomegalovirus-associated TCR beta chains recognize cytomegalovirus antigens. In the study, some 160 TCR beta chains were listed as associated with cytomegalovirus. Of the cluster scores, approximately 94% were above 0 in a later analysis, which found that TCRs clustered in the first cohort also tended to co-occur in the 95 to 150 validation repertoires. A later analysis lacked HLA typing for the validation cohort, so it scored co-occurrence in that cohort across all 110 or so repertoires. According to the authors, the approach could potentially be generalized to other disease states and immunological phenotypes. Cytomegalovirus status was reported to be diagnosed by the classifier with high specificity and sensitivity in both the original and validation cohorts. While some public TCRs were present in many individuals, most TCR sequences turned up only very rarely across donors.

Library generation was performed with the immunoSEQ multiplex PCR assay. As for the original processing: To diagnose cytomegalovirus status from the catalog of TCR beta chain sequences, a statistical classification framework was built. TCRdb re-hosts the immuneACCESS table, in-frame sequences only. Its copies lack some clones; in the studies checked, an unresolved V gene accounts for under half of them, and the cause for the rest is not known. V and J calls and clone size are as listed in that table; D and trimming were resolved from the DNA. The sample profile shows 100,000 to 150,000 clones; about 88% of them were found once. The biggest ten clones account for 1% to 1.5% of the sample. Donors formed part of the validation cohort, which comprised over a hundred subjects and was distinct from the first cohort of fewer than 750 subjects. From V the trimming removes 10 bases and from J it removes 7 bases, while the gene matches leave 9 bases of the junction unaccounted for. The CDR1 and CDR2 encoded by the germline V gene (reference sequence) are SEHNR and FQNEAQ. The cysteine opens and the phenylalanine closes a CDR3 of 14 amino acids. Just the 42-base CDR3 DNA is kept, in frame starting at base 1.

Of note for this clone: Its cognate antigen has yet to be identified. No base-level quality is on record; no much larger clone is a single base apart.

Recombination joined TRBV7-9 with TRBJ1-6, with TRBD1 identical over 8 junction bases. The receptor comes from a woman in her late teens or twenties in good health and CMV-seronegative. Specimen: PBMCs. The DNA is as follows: TGTGCCATCGCGCCTCGGACAGGGAATTCACCCCTCCACTTT. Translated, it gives CAIAPRTGNSPLHF.